This T cell receptor (beta chain) was captured in a study of shared clonotypes between healthy human individuals. Study details: Per donor, CD8 memory used one plate, CD8 naive used two, CD4 memory used three and CD4 naive used three.

The CDR3 has 14 amino acids. From germline, CDR1 is SGDLS and CDR2 YYNGEE. Trimming removed 3 bases from V and 5 bases from J; junction bases left unmatched: 4. As concerns this clone: Its target is not known.

Assay runs were performed at deep level. The repertoire was sequenced with immunoSEQ multiplex PCR; TCRdb's copy has only in-frame clones and lacks some. The sample holds 650,000 to 700,000 clones, roughly 91% seen once. Study conclusions and caveats: Genetic and exposure-history diversity was limited by the small donor number. It was only blood that was sampled, and tissue repertoires likely differ.

The TCR was taken from a man aged 18 to 29 in good health. Some clones in this sample may be carry-over from other donors' samples. The genes are TRBV9 and TRBJ1-5, with 8 positions matching TRBD1. The sequencing input was memory CD8+ T cells from PBMCs. Stated subset: CD45RO+ cells pooled with CCR7-negative TemRA cells. The CDR3 protein is CASSAGQGHQPQHF. The DNA of the CDR3 is TGTGCCAGCAGCGCCGGACAGGGCCATCAGCCCCAGCATTTT.